This entry describes one TCR beta chain. Its antigen is still unknown. The sample is drawn from a study of OX40 agonist ivuxolimab in advanced cancers. Study-wide background: Treatment of patients was with ivuxolimab, an agonistic anti-OX40 (CD134) antibody. Participants could have had prior anti-PD-1, anti-PD-L1 or anti-CTLA-4 therapy, and 40% had some.

Profiling relied on immunoSEQ multiplex PCR, and the TCRdb table lists in-frame clones only, not all of them. Here the sample spans about 90,000 clones, 75% to 95% being singletons. Trimming removed 1 base at V and 0 bases at J, with 12 bases between. CDR1 LNHNV and CDR2 YYDKDF come from the germline V gene (reference sequence). This CDR3 is built from 16 residues. Points from the study as a whole: At 0.1 to 3.0 mg/kg and by week 6, clonal expansion occurred in CD4+ and CD8+ blood T cells.

Sequencing used CD4+ or CD8+ T cells sorted from blood, obtained in a trial of the OX40 agonist ivuxolimab. The rearrangement joins TRBV15 to TRBJ1-1; no firm D call. The sequence came from an adult with an advanced solid tumor such as melanoma, head and neck, liver or kidney cancer. The CDR3: CATSRGPVGVNTEAFF. The CDR3 nucleotides are TGTGCCACCAGCAGAGGACCCGTGGGTGTGAACACTGAAGCTTTCTTT.